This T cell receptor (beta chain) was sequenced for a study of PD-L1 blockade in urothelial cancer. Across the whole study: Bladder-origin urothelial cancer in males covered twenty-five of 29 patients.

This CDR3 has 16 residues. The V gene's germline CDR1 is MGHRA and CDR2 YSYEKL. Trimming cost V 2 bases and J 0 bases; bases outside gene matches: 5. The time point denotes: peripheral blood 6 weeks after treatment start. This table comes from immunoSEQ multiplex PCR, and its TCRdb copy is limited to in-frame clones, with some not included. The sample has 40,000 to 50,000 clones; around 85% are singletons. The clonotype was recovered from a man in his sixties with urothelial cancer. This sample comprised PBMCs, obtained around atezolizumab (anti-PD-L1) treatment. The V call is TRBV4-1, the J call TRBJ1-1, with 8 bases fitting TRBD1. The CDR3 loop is CASSQSRTGLNTEAFF. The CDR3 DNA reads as TGCGCCAGCAGCCAATCCCGGACAGGGTTGAACACTGAAGCTTTCTTT.